This T cell receptor beta chain was observed in a study of tumor-infiltrating lymphocytes in primary liver carcinoma. This CDR3 contains 15 residues. V dropped 5 bases and J dropped 4 bases, with 14 bases sitting between them. Germline V CDR1 and CDR2: SGHVS, FQNEAQ. Total RNA (roughly 550 ng) served as template for TCR beta cDNA synthesis primed by a constant-region primer. Libraries for TCR beta were built through three nested multiplex PCR rounds, which together made up a slightly modified ARM-PCR procedure. Use of TRBV1-TRBV30 forward primers with a C-beta reverse primer characterized the first two PCR rounds, which lasted 10 cycles each. Each CDR3 protein gets one entry after TCRdb re-called the multiplex PCR reads with MiXCR. The sample includes more than 20,000 distinct CDR3 sequences, around 81% of them seen just once. Taking about 18-32 mg of unsorted bulk tissue, the authors co-extracted RNA and DNA. All tumor specimens exceeded 75% viable tumor cells.

The TCR was taken from a woman in her twenties or thirties with primary liver carcinoma and hepatitis B virus infection. The sequencing input was liver tumor tissue from sampling region 2. The subset here: tumor region T2, inferior pole. The chain joins TRBV7-8 to TRBJ2-2, with D tentatively TRBD2 (5 bases). CDR3 region: CASSIQGLTTGELFF. The CDR3 DNA reads as TGTGCCAGCAGCATACAAGGACTCACCACCGGGGAGCTGTTTTTT.